This entry concerns a single T cell receptor (beta chain). This sample is drawn from a study of PD-L1 blockade in urothelial cancer. Measured with immunoSEQ multiplex PCR; TCRdb has only the in-frame clones, and not every one. The table has some 100,000 clones, more than 80% seen once. The V segment lost 6 bases and the J segment 6 bases; nucleotides outside the gene matches: 23. In germline, CDR1 is SGHNT, CDR2 YYREEE (reference sequence). The CDR3 totals 19 residues. Indicated time point: pretreatment peripheral blood. J is TRBJ2-3 and V is TRBV5-4; TRBD2 matches 9 bases. This TCR came from a woman at least 80 years old with urothelial cancer. Sequenced here: PBMCs, sampled around atezolizumab (anti-PD-L1) treatment. The CDR3: CASTFGGGLAGSPGDTQYF. DNA of the CDR3: TGTGCCAGCACCTTTGGAGGGGGTCTAGCGGGATCCCCGGGGGATACGCAGTATTTT. Looking up the rest from reference TRBV5-4 and TRBJ2-3 gives the full variable domain: ETGVTQSPTHLIKTRGQQVTLRCSSQSGHNTVSWYQQALGQGPQFIFQYYREEENGRGNFPPRFSGLQFPNYSSELNVNALELDDSALYLCASTFGGGLAGSPGDTQYFGPGTRLTVL.